This T cell receptor beta chain was sequenced for a study of T cells in Graves' hyperthyroidism and ophthalmopathy. This clonotype was recorded at least ten times. Trimming took 5 bases from V and 0 from J, leaving 17 bases between them. Germline V CDR1 and CDR2: SEHNR, FQNEAQ (reference sequence). CDR3 length equals 16 residues. The CDR3 regions of TCR beta were amplified from RNA transcripts. The primer set for the first-round RT-PCR of the TCR CDR3 was HTBI. MiXCR was run by TCRdb on the multiplex PCR reads, yielding one entry per CDR3 protein. The sample records about 420,000 distinct CDR3 sequences, 15% to 18% being singletons. The diagnostic basis comprised clinical symptoms, serum thyroxine and TRAb, thyroid ultrasound and orbital computed tomography.

This sequence joins TRBV7-9 and TRBJ2-7; no reliable D call. The sequencing sample was made of blood. This TCR came from a young woman with Graves' hyperthyroidism. CDR3 in amino acids: CASSGETVPSSYEQYF. The DNA for the CDR3 is TGTGCCAGCAGCGGAGAGACTGTCCCAAGCTCCTACGAGCAGTACTTC.